The 20 T cell receptor beta chains below all came from one sample that was sequenced in a study of OX40 agonist ivuxolimab in advanced cancers. This table comes from immunoSEQ multiplex PCR, and its TCRdb copy is limited to in-frame clones, with some not included. There are tens of thousands of clones in the sample; 70% to 90% occur only once, and around 25% lies in the top ten. The sample in question was CD4+ or CD8+ T cells sorted from blood, obtained in a trial of the OX40 agonist ivuxolimab. These receptors all stem from an adult with an advanced solid tumor such as melanoma, head and neck, liver or kidney cancer.

The chain is built from TRBV11-2 and TRBJ1-1, with D maybe TRBD1 (5 bases). The CDR3 has 15 amino acids. The V gene's germline CDR1 is SGHAT and CDR2 FQNNGV. V gave up 1 base and J gave up 1 base, with 10 bases separating them. CDR3 DNA: TGTGCCAGCAGCTTAGGTCCAGGGCAGAACACTGAAGCTTTCTTT. This encodes CASSLGPGQNTEAFF.

V usage is TRBV19 and J usage is TRBJ2-1; D uncertain. This CDR3 contains 14 residues. Trimming stripped 1 base from V and 9 bases from J, with 13 bases between. Germline V gives CDR1 LNHDA, CDR2 SQIVND (reference sequence). In nucleotides, the CDR3 is TGTGCCAGTAGTATAGTGGGGATTATGGGTGAGCAGTTCTTC. Its protein product is CASSIVGIMGEQFF.

CDR3 nucleotide sequence: TGCAGCGTTGTTTCAGAAACCGGGGAGCTGTTTTTT. Translation: CSVVSETGELFF. The genes are TRBV29-1 and TRBJ2-2; no reliable D call. This CDR3 has 12 amino acids. Germline loops: CDR1 SQVTM, CDR2 ANQGSEA. Trimming removed 4 bases from V and 5 bases from J, with 8 bases in between.

Comment on this clone: Other DNA sequences of this sample code for an identical CDR3. The chain joins TRBV13 to TRBJ1-3; D perhaps matches TRBD1 (5 bases). The CDR3 length is 15 residues. The V end lost 0 bases, the J end lost 4 bases, and 10 bases lay between the germline ends. Looked up from germline, CDR1 is PRHDT and CDR2 is FYEKMQ (reference sequence). The CDR3, as DNA: TGTGCCAGCAGCTTAGGCAGGGTTACAGGAAACACCATATATTTT. Translating gives CASSLGRVTGNTIYF. The full variable domain, its missing parts supplied by reference TRBV13 and TRBJ1-3, is AAGVIQSPRHLIKEKRETATLKCYPIPRHDTVYWYQQGPGQDPQFLISFYEKMQSDKGSIPDRFSAQQFSDYHSELNMSSLELGDSALYFCASSLGRVTGNTIYFGEGSWLTVV.

By share, this clone counts as large (0.1 to 1%). V usage is TRBV7-6 and J usage is TRBJ2-5; 7 bases are shared with TRBD2. This CDR3 contains 15 residues. The trim removed 5 bases at V and 1 base at J, leaving 7 bases unmatched. Looked up from germline, CDR1 is SGHVS and CDR2 is FNYEAQ. The CDR3 sequence is CASSSLAERQETQYF. Written as DNA, the CDR3 is TGTGCCAGCAGCAGTCTAGCGGAGCGCCAAGAGACCCAGTACTTC.

V is TRBV2 and J is TRBJ2-7; tentatively, D is TRBD1 (6 bases). The germline V gene encodes CDR1 SNHLY and CDR2 FYNNEI. V lost 6 bases and J lost 1, with 16 bases in between. This CDR3 has 15 amino acids. CDR3 sequence (DNA): TGTGCCAGCAGAAGGACAGAAGCGCTGTCCTACGAGCAGTACTTC. Protein product: CASRRTEALSYEQYF.

J is TRBJ1-1 and V is TRBV19, with 10 positions matching TRBD1. The V segment lost 7 bases and the J segment 5 bases; nucleotides outside the gene matches: 25. Germline CDR1 LNHDA, CDR2 SQIVND (reference sequence). This CDR3 comprises 20 residues. CDR3 sequence (DNA): TGTGCCAGTAACCCTGCCAGATGGGCGGGACAGGGGACCCCGGGGACTGAAGCTTTCTTT. Amino acid sequence: CASNPARWAGQGTPGTEAFF.

This sequence joins TRBV2 and TRBJ1-5; D unclear. There are 14 residues in the CDR3. Per germline, CDR1 SNHLY and CDR2 FYNNEI. Trimming left V 8 bases short and J 0 bases short, with 11 bases between. DNA of the CDR3: TGTGCCAGCGCAACACTGGATAGCAATCAGCCCCAGCATTTT. Protein product: CASATLDSNQPQHF.

The chain employs TRBV7-9 and TRBJ1-1; 8 bases map to TRBD1. The CDR3 sequence is 16 residues long. Trimming removed 2 bases from V and 2 bases from J; junction bases left unmatched: 7. CDR1 is SEHNR, CDR2 FQNEAQ, per germline (reference sequence). As DNA, the CDR3 is TGTGCCAGCAGCTTACCCGTTACAGGGGGAAACACTGAAGCTTTCTTT. Its protein product is CASSLPVTGGNTEAFF.

The chain combines TRBV6-5 with TRBJ1-1, with a possible D match to TRBD1 (6 bases). Germline assignment: CDR1 MNHEY and CDR2 SVGAGI. The V end was cut by 2 bases, the J end by 1 base, with 14 bases between. CDR3 length: 16 residues. CDR3 sequence (DNA): TGTGCCAGCAGTTACCGAACAGGGAGTGGGAACACTGAAGCTTTCTTT. Encoded protein: CASSYRTGSGNTEAFF.

The chain uses TRBV5-5 and TRBJ1-2; a weak D match, TRBD1 (5 bases). The germline V gene encodes CDR1 SGHKS and CDR2 YYEKEE (reference sequence). Trimming took 3 bases from V and 4 from J, leaving 13 bases between them. CDR3 length: 14 residues. This CDR3 is CASSSEGQGYGYTF. Here the CDR3 DNA reads TGTGCCAGCAGCTCCGAGGGGCAAGGCTATGGCTACACCTTC.

The CDR3 is CASSPNIQYF. CDR3 nucleotides: TGTGCCAGCAGTCCGAACATTCAGTACTTC. V gene TRBV6-5 combines with J gene TRBJ2-4; D is ambiguous. V lost 5 bases and J 7 bases, leaving 3 bases between the germline ends. CDR3 length: 10 amino acids. Germline CDR1 and CDR2: MNHEY and SVGAGI.

The gene calls are TRBV13 and TRBJ2-5; 12 positions match TRBD1. The CDR3 length is 15 residues. V shed 5 bases, J shed 5 bases, and the junction held 6 bases outside the gene matches. Per the germline V gene, CDR1 is PRHDT and CDR2 is FYEKMQ (reference sequence). The DNA for the CDR3 is TGTGCCAGCAGCCAAGGGACAGGGGGCATGGAGACCCAGTACTTC. Residues: CASSQGTGGMETQYF.

Details on this clone: The junction departs from the called germline gene at one end, perhaps through a read error. V usage is TRBV7-7 and J usage is TRBJ2-2, with TRBD1 as a possible D gene (5 bases). This CDR3 is built from 15 residues. In germline, CDR1 is SSHAT, CDR2 FNYEAQ (reference sequence). CDR3 sequence: CASSPSRVNTGELFF. Written as DNA, the CDR3 is TGTGCTAGCAGCCCTTCCAGGGTAAACACCGGGGAGCTGTTTTTT. Using reference TRBV7-7 and TRBJ2-2 for the parts outside the CDR3, the full variable domain is GAGVSQSPRYKVTKRGQDVTLRCDPISSHATLYWYQQALGQGPEFLTYFNYEAQPDKSGLPSDRFSAERPEGSISTLTIQRTEQRDSAMYRCASSPSRVNTGELFFGEGSRLTVL.

The chain uses TRBV30 and TRBJ2-7; either TRBD1 or TRBD2 may fit D (5 bases each). The germline V gene has CDR1 GTSNPN and CDR2 SVGIG (reference sequence). Trimming pared 3 bases from V and 0 bases from J, leaving 12 bases between. The CDR3 has 14 amino acids. The CDR3 region has the DNA TGTGCCTGGAGGGACCGGGACGGCTCCTACGAGCAGTACTTC. Its translation is CAWRDRDGSYEQYF.

This clone was seen a single time. V and J are TRBV29-1 and TRBJ2-7, with 7 bases that match TRBD1. CDR1 is SQVTM and CDR2 is ANQGSEA in the germline V gene. V shed 7 bases, J shed 3 bases, and the junction held 3 bases outside the gene matches. CDR3 length: 11 amino acids. The CDR3 region is CSAGTDYEQYF. Here the CDR3 DNA reads TGCAGCGCGGGGACAGACTACGAGCAGTACTTC.

The chain joins TRBV4-1 to TRBJ2-7; TRBD2 is a possible D gene (6 bases). The V gene's germline CDR1 is MGHRA and CDR2 YSYEKL. V was trimmed by 6 bases and J by 1 base, leaving 16 bases between them. The CDR3 is 15 residues long. Here the CDR3 DNA reads TGCGCCAGCAGTCCGGGACTCATAGCTTCCTACGAGCAGTACTTC. This sequence encodes CASSPGLIASYEQYF.

This clone was seen a handful of times. The rearrangement links TRBV5-1 to TRBJ2-1; TRBD1 is a possible D gene (5 bases). Germline V gene sequence: CDR1 SGHRS, CDR2 YFSETQ. This CDR3 is built from 17 residues. Trimming took 1 base from V and 4 from J, leaving 18 bases between them. DNA for the CDR3: TGCGCCAGCAGCTTGTGGGGCAGCCAAGCTGGATACAATGAGCAGTTCTTC. This encodes CASSLWGSQAGYNEQFF.

The V gene is TRBV4-3, the J gene TRBJ1-5; a possible D gene is TRBD1 (6 bases). Germline values: CDR1 LGHNA, CDR2 YSLEER. Trimming left V 0 bases short and J 7 bases short, with 13 bases between. The CDR3 length is 15 residues. The CDR3 reads CASSQDHTGFQPQHF. CDR3 bases: TGCGCCAGCAGCCAAGACCATACAGGGTTCCAGCCCCAGCATTTT.

The genes are TRBV7-9 and TRBJ2-7, with unresolved D. V was pared by 5 bases and J by 6 bases, with 8 bases between. Germline assignment: CDR1 SEHNR and CDR2 FQNEAQ (reference sequence). The CDR3 is made up of 11 amino acids. CDR3 sequence: CASSQGFEQYF. CDR3 nucleotides: TGTGCCAGCAGCCAAGGGTTCGAGCAGTACTTC.